This TCR beta chain emerged from a study of blood T cell repertoires in COVID-19. Study background: T cells, B-cell-depleted T cells, or PBMCs supplied cDNA or gDNA.

Source study methods: Amplifying reference gene primers gave estimates of nucleated cell counts. TCRdb's table, derived via immunoSEQ multiplex PCR, lists solely in-frame clones and lacks some. V and J calls and clone size come straight from that table; D and trimming were deduced from the DNA. The table records about 370,000 clones, roughly nine tenths of them present only once. V shed 5 bases, J shed 6 bases, and the junction held 11 bases outside the gene matches. The CDR3 loop spans 15 amino acids. The germline V gene has CDR1 MNHEY and CDR2 SVGEGT. The source is a woman aged 25-40 years with COVID-19, enrolled during active disease. Sequenced material: peripheral blood. The chain carries TRBV6-2 or TRBV6-3 and TRBJ2-3, with TRBD1 matching 7 bases. The CDR3 DNA reads TGTGCCAGCAGTCGGGACAGTAGGGGTGAGGATACGCAGTATTTT. Its protein is CASSRDSRGEDTQYF.